This TCR beta chain was captured in a study of CD8 T cells in Susac syndrome. The wider study: Among the Susac syndrome patients who underwent sequencing, about 6 had clinically active disease, while about 8 of them were in remission. Patients with Susac syndrome were therapy-naive, treated with corticosteroids, or treated with intravenous immunoglobulin alone when blood was collected. Study conclusions and caveats: Clonal expansion was absent from the CD4+ T cell repertoires in Susac syndrome.

The table lists this clonotype with a few counts. The antigen is not known. Random hexamers were used to reverse transcribe roughly 0.45 to 1 ug of RNA. Across 54 Vbeta and 13 Jbeta, immunoSEQ multiplex PCR amplified TCR beta CDR3. MiXCR was run by TCRdb on the immunoSEQ multiplex PCR reads, yielding one entry per CDR3 protein. The table includes around 170,000 distinct CDR3 sequences, 95% to 97% detected once. This sequence originates from a human donor with Susac syndrome. The sequencing sample was made of CD4+ T cells from PBMCs.

This chain's CDR3 is CASSPDGDTQYF. CDR3 DNA sequence: TGTGCCAGCAGCCCCGACGGGGATACGCAGTATTTT. The gene calls are TRBV5-4 and TRBJ2-3; D is uncertain. Trimming shortened V by 4 bases and J by 6 bases, and 9 bases separated the two germline ends. The CDR3 has 12 residues. Germline V gene sequence: CDR1 SGHNT, CDR2 YYREEE (reference sequence). The whole variable domain, filled in from reference TRBV5-4 and TRBJ2-3, reads ETGVTQSPTHLIKTRGQQVTLRCSSQSGHNTVSWYQQALGQGPQFIFQYYREEENGRGNFPPRFSGLQFPNYSSELNVNALELDDSALYLCASSPDGDTQYFGPGTRLTVL.